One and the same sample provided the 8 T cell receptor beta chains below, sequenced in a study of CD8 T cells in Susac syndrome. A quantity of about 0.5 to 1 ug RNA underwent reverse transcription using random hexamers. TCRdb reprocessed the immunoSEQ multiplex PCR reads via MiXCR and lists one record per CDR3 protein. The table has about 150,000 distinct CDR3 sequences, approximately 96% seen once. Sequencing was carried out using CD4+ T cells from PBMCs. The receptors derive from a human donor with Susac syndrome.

The CDR3 DNA is TGTGCCAGCAGCTTAGTCGAAACAGGGGCCGCTTTCTTT. Residues: CASSLVETGAAFF. This sequence joins TRBV7-9 and TRBJ1-1, with 7 bases matching TRBD1. Germline lookup yields CDR1 SEHNR and CDR2 FQNEAQ (reference sequence). This CDR3 region has 13 residues. The V gene end was trimmed by 1 base and the J gene end by 11 bases; junction bases not matched to a gene: 7.

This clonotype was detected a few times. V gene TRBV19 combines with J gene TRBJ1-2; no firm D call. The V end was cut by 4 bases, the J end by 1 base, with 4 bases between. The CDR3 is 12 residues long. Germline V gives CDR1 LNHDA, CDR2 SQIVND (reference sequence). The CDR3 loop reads CASSTVNYGYTF. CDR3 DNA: TGTGCCAGTAGTACCGTTAACTATGGCTACACCTTC.

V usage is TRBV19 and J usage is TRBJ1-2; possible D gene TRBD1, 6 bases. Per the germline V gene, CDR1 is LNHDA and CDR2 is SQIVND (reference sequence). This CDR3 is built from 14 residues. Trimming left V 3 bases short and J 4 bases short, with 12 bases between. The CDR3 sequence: CASSMRGAGYGYTF. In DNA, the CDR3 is TGTGCCAGTAGTATGAGGGGGGCTGGCTATGGCTACACCTTC.

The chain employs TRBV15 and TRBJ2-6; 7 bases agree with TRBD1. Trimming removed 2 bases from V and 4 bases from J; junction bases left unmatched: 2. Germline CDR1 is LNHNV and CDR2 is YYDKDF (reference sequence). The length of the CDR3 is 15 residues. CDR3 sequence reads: CATSRRTGGANVLTF. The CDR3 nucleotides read TGTGCCACCAGCAGACGGACAGGCGGGGCCAACGTCCTGACTTTC.

The CDR3, as DNA: TGTGCCAGCAGTCTGGGTCAGGGGGGGGAAAAACTGTTTTTT. Its protein is CASSLGQGGEKLFF. The chain uses TRBV6-5 and TRBJ1-4; 7 bases fit TRBD1. V dropped 5 bases and J dropped 8; count of bases not matched to a gene: 8. Germline values: CDR1 MNHEY, CDR2 SVGAGI. The CDR3 contains 14 residues.

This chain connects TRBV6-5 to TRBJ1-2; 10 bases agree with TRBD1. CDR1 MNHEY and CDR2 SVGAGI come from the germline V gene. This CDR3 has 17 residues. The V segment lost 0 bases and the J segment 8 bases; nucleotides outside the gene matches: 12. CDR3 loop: CASSYSARRDRGSGYTF. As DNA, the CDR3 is TGTGCCAGCAGTTACTCGGCTCGGCGGGACAGGGGCTCGGGCTACACCTTC.

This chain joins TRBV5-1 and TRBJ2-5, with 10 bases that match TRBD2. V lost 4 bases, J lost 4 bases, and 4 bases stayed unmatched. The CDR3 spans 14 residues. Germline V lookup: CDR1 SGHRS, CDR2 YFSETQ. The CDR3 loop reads CASSDLAGAETQYF. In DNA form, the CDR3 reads TGCGCCAGCAGCGATCTAGCGGGGGCAGAGACCCAGTACTTC.

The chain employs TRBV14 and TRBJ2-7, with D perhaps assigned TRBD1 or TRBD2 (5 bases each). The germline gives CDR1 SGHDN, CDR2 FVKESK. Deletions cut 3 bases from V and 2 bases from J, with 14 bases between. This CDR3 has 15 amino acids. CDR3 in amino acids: CASSQARGAAYEQYF. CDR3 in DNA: TGTGCCAGCAGCCAGGCGAGGGGCGCGGCCTACGAGCAGTACTTC. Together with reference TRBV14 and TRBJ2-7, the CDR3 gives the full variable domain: EAGVTQFPSHSVIEKGQTVTLRCDPISGHDNLYWYRRVMGKEIKFLLHFVKESKQDESGMPNNRFLAERTGGTYSTLKVQPAELEDSGVYFCASSQARGAAYEQYFGPGTRLTVT.